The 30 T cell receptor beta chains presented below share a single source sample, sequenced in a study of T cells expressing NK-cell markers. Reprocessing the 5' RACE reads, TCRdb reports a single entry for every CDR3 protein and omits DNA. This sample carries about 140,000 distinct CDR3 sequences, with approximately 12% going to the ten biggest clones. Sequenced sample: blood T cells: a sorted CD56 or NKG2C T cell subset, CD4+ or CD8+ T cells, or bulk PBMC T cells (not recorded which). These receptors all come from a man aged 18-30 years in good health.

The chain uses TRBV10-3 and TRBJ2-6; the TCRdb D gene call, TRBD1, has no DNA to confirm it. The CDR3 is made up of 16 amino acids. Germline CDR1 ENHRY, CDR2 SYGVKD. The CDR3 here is CAISDPPSEGANVLTF.

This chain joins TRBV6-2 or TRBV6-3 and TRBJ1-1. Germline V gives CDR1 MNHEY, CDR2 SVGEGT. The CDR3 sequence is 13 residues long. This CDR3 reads CASSSTSGTEAFF.

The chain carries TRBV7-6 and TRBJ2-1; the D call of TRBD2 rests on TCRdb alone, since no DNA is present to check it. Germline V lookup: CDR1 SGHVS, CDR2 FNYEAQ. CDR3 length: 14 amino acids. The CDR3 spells CASSLTSGRDEQFF.

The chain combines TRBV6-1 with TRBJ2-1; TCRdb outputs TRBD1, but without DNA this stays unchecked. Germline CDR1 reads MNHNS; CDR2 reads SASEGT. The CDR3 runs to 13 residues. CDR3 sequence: CATGTASYNEQFF.

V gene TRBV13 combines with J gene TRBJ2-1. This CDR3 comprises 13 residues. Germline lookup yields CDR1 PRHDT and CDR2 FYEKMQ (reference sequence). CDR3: CASSGSGVSNRFF.

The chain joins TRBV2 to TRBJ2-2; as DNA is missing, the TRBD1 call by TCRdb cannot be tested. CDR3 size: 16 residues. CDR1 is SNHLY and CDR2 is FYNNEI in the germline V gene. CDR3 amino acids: CASSEERQGRDGELFF.

The CDR3 sequence: CASSSSASGRDITGELFF. V is TRBV6-2 or TRBV6-3 and J is TRBJ2-2; TCRdb's D gene call, TRBD2, goes unchecked for lack of DNA. The CDR3 is 18 amino acids. In germline, CDR1 is MNHEY, CDR2 SVGEGT.

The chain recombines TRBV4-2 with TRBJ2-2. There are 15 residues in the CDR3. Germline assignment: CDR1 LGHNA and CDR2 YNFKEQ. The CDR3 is CASSQENGDTGELFF.

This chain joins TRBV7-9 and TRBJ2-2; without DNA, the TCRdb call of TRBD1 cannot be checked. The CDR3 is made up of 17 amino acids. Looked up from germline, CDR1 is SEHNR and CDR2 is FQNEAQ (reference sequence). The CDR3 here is CASSPRYQGAGTGELFF. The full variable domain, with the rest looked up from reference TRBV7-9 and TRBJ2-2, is DTGVSQNPRHKITKRGQNVTFRCDPISEHNRLYWYRQTLGQGPEFLTYFQNEAQLEKSRLLSDRFSAERPKGSFSTLEIQRTEQGDSAMYLCASSPRYQGAGTGELFFGEGSRLTVL.

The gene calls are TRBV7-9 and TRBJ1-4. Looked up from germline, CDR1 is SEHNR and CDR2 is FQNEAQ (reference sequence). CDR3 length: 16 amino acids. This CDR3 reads CASRPSAGPLNEKLFF. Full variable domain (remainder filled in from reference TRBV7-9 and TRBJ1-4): DTGVSQNPRHKITKRGQNVTFRCDPISEHNRLYWYRQTLGQGPEFLTYFQNEAQLEKSRLLSDRFSAERPKGSFSTLEIQRTEQGDSAMYLCASRPSAGPLNEKLFFGSGTQLSVL.

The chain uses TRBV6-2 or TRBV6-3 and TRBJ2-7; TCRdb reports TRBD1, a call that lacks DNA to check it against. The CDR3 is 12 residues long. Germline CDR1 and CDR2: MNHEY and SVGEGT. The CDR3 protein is CASNKDRNEQYF.

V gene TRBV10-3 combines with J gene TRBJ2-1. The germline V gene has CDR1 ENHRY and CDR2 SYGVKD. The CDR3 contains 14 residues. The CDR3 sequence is CAISLSIYYNEQFF.

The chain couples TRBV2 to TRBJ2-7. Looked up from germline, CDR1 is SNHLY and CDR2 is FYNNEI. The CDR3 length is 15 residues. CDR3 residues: CASNQFHGSSYEQYF. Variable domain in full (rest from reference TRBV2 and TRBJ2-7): EPEVTQTPSHQVTQMGQEVILRCVPISNHLYFYWYRQILGQKVEFLVSFYNNEISEKSEIFDDQFSVERPDGSNFTLKIRSTKLEDSAMYFCASNQFHGSSYEQYFGPGTRLTVT.

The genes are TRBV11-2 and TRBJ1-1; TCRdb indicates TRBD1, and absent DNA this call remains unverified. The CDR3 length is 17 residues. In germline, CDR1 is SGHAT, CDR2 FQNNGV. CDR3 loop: CASSSRQGDVPGLEAFF.

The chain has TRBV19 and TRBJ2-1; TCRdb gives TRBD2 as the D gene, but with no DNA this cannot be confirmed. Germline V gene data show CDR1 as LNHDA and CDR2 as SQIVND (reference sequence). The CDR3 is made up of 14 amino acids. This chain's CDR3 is CASSIVLAGDEQFF.

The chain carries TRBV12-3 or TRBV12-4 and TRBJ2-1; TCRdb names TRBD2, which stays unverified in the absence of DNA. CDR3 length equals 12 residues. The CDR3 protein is CASRTEEVEQFF.

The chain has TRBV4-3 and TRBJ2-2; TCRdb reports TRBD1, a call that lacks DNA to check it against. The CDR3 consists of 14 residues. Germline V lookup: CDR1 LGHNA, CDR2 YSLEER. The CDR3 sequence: CASSPRDGTGELFF.

CDR3 sequence: CASSLSWGEQYF. The chain has TRBV7-9 and TRBJ2-7. This CDR3 is built from 12 residues. The germline V gene encodes CDR1 SEHNR and CDR2 FQNEAQ (reference sequence).

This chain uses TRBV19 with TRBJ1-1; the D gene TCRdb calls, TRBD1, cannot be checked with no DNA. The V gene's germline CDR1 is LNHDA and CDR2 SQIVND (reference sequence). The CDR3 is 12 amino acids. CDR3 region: CASQPGNTEAFF.

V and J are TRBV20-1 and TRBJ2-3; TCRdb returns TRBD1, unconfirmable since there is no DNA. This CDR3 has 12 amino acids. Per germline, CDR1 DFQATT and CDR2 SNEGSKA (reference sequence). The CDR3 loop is CSASGRGDTQYF.

The CDR3 spells CASGHYGSADTQYF. V and J are TRBV3-1 and TRBJ2-3. Germline loops: CDR1 LGHDT, CDR2 YNNKEL (reference sequence). CDR3 length equals 14 residues.

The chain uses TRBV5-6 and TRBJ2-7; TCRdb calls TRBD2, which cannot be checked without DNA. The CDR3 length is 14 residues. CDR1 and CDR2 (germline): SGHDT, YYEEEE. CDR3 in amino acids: CASSPSGVNYEQYF.

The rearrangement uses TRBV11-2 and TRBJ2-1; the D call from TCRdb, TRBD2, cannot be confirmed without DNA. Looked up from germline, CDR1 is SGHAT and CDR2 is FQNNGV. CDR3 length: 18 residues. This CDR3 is CASSLVLPSEGGRNEQFF. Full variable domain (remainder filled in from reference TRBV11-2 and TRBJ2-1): EAGVAQSPRYKIIEKRQSVAFWCNPISGHATLYWYQQILGQGPKLLIQFQNNGVVDDSQLPKDRFSAERLKGVDSTLKIQPAKLEDSAVYLCASSLVLPSEGGRNEQFFGPGTRLTVL.

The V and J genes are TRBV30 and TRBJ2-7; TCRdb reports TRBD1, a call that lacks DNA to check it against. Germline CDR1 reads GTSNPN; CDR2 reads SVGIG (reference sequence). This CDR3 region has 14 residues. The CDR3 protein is CAWSGGQGDYEQYF.

This CDR3 is CATGTSGSSETQYF. The chain links TRBV24-1 to TRBJ2-5; TCRdb's D gene call, TRBD2, goes unchecked for lack of DNA. The CDR3 extends over 14 amino acids. The germline CDR1 and CDR2 sequences are KGHDR and SFDVKD.

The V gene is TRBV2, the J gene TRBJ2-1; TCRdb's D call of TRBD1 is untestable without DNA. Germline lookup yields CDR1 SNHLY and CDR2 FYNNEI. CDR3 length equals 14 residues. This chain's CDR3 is CASTQTGSYNEQFF. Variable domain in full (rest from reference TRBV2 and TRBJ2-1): EPEVTQTPSHQVTQMGQEVILRCVPISNHLYFYWYRQILGQKVEFLVSFYNNEISEKSEIFDDQFSVERPDGSNFTLKIRSTKLEDSAMYFCASTQTGSYNEQFFGPGTRLTVL.

CDR3 loop: CASSSPDRDPYEQYF. The chain uses TRBV25-1 and TRBJ2-7; as DNA is missing, the TRBD1 call by TCRdb cannot be tested. Germline assignment: CDR1 MGHDK and CDR2 SYGVNS. This CDR3 has 15 residues.

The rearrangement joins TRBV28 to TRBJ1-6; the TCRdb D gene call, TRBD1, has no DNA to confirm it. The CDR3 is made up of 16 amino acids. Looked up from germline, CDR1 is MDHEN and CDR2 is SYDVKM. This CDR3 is CASSLARGEDNSPLHF.

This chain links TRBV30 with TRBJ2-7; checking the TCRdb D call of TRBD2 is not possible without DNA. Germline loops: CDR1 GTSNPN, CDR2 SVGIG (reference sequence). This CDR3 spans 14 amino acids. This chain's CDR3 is CAWSHGTSGVEQYF.

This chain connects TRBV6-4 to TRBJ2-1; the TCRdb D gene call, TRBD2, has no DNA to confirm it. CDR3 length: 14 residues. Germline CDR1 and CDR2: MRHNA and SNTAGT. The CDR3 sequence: CASSERTSSLEQFF.